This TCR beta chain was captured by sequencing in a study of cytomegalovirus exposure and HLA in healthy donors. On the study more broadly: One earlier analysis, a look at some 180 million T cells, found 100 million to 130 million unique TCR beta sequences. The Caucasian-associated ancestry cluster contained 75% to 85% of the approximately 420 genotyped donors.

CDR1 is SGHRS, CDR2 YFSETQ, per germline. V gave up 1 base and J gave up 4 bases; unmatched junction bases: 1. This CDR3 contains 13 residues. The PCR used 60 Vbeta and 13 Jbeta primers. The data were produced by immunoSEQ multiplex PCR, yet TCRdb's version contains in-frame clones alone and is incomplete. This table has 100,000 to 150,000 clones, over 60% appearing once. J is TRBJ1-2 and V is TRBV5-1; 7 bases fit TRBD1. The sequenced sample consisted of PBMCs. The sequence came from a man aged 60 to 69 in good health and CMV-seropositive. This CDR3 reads CASSLPGGYGYTF. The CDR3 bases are TGCGCCAGCAGCTTGCCAGGGGGCTATGGCTACACCTTC.